Shown below are 20 T cell receptor beta chains from a single sample sequenced in a study of blood T cell repertoires in COVID-19. Measured with immunoSEQ multiplex PCR; TCRdb has only the in-frame clones, and not every one. Here the sample spans 400,000 to 550,000 clones, roughly nine tenths being singletons. Sequencing input: PBMCs or T cells enriched from blood (not recorded which). The receptors stem from a woman in her late teens or twenties with acute COVID-19.

The J gene is TRBJ2-2, the V gene TRBV11-2; 7 bases agree with TRBD2. The J segment lost 5 bases and the V segment lost 5 bases, leaving 8 bases of the junction unmatched. The CDR3 length is 15 residues. Germline CDR1 is SGHAT and CDR2 is FQNNGV. In DNA form, the CDR3 reads TGTGCCAGCAGCCCACTAGCGACAACAACCGGGGAGCTGTTTTTT. This codes for CASSPLATTTGELFF.

The chain is built from TRBV29-1 and TRBJ2-2, with 12 bases identical to TRBD2. The CDR3 contains 16 residues. The V segment lost 6 bases and the J segment 1 base; nucleotides outside the gene matches: 6. The germline gives CDR1 SQVTM, CDR2 ANQGSEA. The CDR3 nucleotides read TGCAGCGTCGCGACTAGCGGGAGCCTGAACACCGGGGAGCTGTTTTTT. Its protein product is CSVATSGSLNTGELFF.

This rearrangement joins TRBV7-9 to TRBJ1-3; TRBD1 might be the D (6 bases). V gave up 11 bases and J gave up 0 bases, with 17 bases separating them. This CDR3 contains 15 residues. In germline, CDR1 is SEHNR, CDR2 FQNEAQ (reference sequence). The CDR3, as DNA: TGTGCCGGAAGAGGGGGGGACACCTCTGGAAACACCATATATTTT. As protein: CAGRGGDTSGNTIYF. Full variable domain (rest looked up from reference TRBV7-9 and TRBJ1-3): DTGVSQNPRHKITKRGQNVTFRCDPISEHNRLYWYRQTLGQGPEFLTYFQNEAQLEKSRLLSDRFSAERPKGSFSTLEIQRTEQGDSAMYLCAGRGGDTSGNTIYFGEGSWLTVV.

The chain recombines TRBV10-2 with TRBJ2-6; 10 bases agree with TRBD1. The CDR3 covers 18 residues. The ends lost 5 bases at V and 1 base at J; junction bases unmatched: 8. Germline-derived CDR1 and CDR2 are WSHSY and SAAADI. CDR3 sequence reads: CASSMTGTGVSGANVLTF. CDR3 in DNA: TGCGCCAGCAGTATGACCGGGACAGGGGTGTCTGGGGCCAACGTCCTGACTTTC.

This chain joins TRBV3-1 (or the pseudogene TRBV3-2) and TRBJ1-1; D is uncertain. This CDR3 contains 14 residues. Trimming took off 2 bases at V and 5 bases at J, with 12 bases between the two ends. CDR1 is LGHDT and CDR2 is YNNKEL in the germline V gene (reference sequence). The CDR3 reads CASSQPSGRTEAFF. Here the CDR3 DNA reads TGTGCCAGCAGCCAACCGAGCGGGAGGACTGAAGCTTTCTTT.

This rearrangement joins TRBV27 to TRBJ1-5; 7 positions agree with TRBD1. CDR3 length: 16 amino acids. The ends lost 5 bases at V and 6 bases at J; junction bases unmatched: 13. Germline CDR1 and CDR2: MNHEY and SMNVEV (reference sequence). The CDR3 sequence: CASSPGLPGGRQPQHF. CDR3 in DNA: TGTGCCAGCAGTCCGGGGTTGCCAGGGGGACGTCAGCCCCAGCATTTT.

The rearrangement joins TRBV3-1 (or the pseudogene TRBV3-2) to TRBJ1-1; TRBD1 agrees at 7 bases. The CDR3 sequence is 14 residues long. V lost 5 bases, J lost 2 bases, and 5 bases stayed unmatched. Germline V lookup: CDR1 LGHDT, CDR2 YNNKEL (reference sequence). This CDR3 reads CASSLGGHNTEAFF. DNA of the CDR3: TGTGCCAGCAGCTTAGGGGGCCACAACACTGAAGCTTTCTTT.

The chain combines TRBV7-9 with TRBJ1-4; TRBD1 agrees at 9 bases. The CDR3 runs to 17 residues. The ends lost 5 bases at V and 2 bases at J; junction bases unmatched: 9. Germline CDR1 reads SEHNR; CDR2 reads FQNEAQ (reference sequence). In DNA, the CDR3 is TGTGCCAGCAGCCCGGGACAGGGAATGGTGACTAATGAAAAACTGTTTTTT. This translates into CASSPGQGMVTNEKLFF.

The V gene is TRBV18, the J gene TRBJ1-5; D unresolved. Per germline, CDR1 KGHSH and CDR2 LQKENI. CDR3 length: 15 amino acids. V was cut by 4 bases and J by 2 bases, with 12 bases left in between. The CDR3 reads CASSLEGNGNQPQHF. In nucleotides, the CDR3 is TGTGCCAGCTCACTAGAGGGAAATGGCAATCAGCCCCAGCATTTT.

The chain carries TRBV6-4 and TRBJ2-3, with TRBD2 matching over 7 bases. There are 16 residues in the CDR3. V trimming: 3 bases; J trimming: 2 bases; junction bases outside the gene matches: 8. Germline CDR1 and CDR2: MRHNA and SNTAGT. CDR3 amino acids: CASSESAGVYTDTQYF. CDR3 nucleotide sequence: TGTGCCAGCAGTGAATCCGCGGGGGTCTACACAGATACGCAGTATTTT.

This clone was found once. Other DNA sequences in the same sample also yield this CDR3. The chain uses TRBV19 and TRBJ1-1; 8 positions match TRBD1. Germline CDR1 is LNHDA and CDR2 is SQIVND (reference sequence). The CDR3 runs to 13 residues. V shed 5 bases and J 5 bases; nucleotides not matched to a gene: 4. The CDR3 is CASSQDRDTEAFF. For the CDR3, the DNA is TGTGCCAGTAGTCAGGACAGGGATACTGAAGCTTTCTTT.

The gene calls are TRBV19 and TRBJ1-1; D gene uncertain. Germline V gives CDR1 LNHDA, CDR2 SQIVND (reference sequence). Trimming removed 5 bases from V and 0 bases from J, with 7 bases in between. The CDR3 has 13 residues. The CDR3 DNA is TGTGCCAGTAGTCTTAGATTGAACACTGAAGCTTTCTTT. It encodes CASSLRLNTEAFF. Looking up the rest from reference TRBV19 and TRBJ1-1 gives the full variable domain: DGGITQSPKYLFRKEGQNVTLSCEQNLNHDAMYWYRQDPGQGLRLIYYSQIVNDFQKGDIAEGYSVSREKKESFPLTVTSAQKNPTAFYLCASSLRLNTEAFFGQGTRLTVV.

This chain links TRBV6-5 with TRBJ2-5; D remains unclear. The V and J ends lost 2 bases and 5 bases respectively, with 9 bases between them. Germline CDR1 MNHEY, CDR2 SVGAGI. The CDR3 length is 13 residues. As DNA, the CDR3 is TGTGCCAGCAGTTACGTACAGCTCGAGACCCAGTACTTC. It codes for CASSYVQLETQYF.

The chain employs TRBV7-8 and TRBJ2-1; 7 bases match TRBD1. CDR3 size: 14 residues. From germline, CDR1 is SGHVS and CDR2 FQNEAQ. The V segment lost 2 bases and the J segment 9 bases; nucleotides outside the gene matches: 7. The CDR3 DNA reads TGTGCCAGCAGCTTATCGCAGGGGGTCGGTGAGCAGTTCTTC. Encoded protein: CASSLSQGVGEQFF.

V and J are TRBV10-3 and TRBJ1-2; D may be TRBD1 (6 bases). V lost 4 bases and J 3 bases, leaving 15 bases between the germline ends. This CDR3 is built from 15 residues. Germline loops: CDR1 ENHRY, CDR2 SYGVKD. The CDR3: CAISGGEGVDYGYTF. The CDR3 DNA reads as TGTGCCATCAGTGGAGGGGAGGGGGTTGACTATGGCTACACCTTC.

CDR3 sequence: CASSSTGGQGNEQFF. The CDR3 DNA is TGTGCCAGCAGCTCGACGGGGGGACAGGGGAATGAGCAGTTCTTC. This chain links TRBV3-1 (or the pseudogene TRBV3-2) with TRBJ2-1, with 10 bases lining up with TRBD1. J lost 7 bases, V lost 5 bases, and 8 bases had no gene match. CDR3 length equals 15 residues. Germline CDR1 and CDR2: LGHDT and YNNKEL (reference sequence).

The V gene is TRBV6-5, the J gene TRBJ2-3; D uncertain. The CDR3 is 15 residues long. Trimming removed 2 bases from V and 2 bases from J, with 11 bases in between. The V gene's germline CDR1 is MNHEY and CDR2 SVGAGI. The CDR3 DNA follows: TGTGCCAGCAGTTACCCTAGAAGTACCACAGATACGCAGTATTTT. This encodes CASSYPRSTTDTQYF.

V is TRBV5-4 and J is TRBJ2-7, with D unclear. This CDR3 region has 14 residues. Between the trimmed V and J ends, which lost 4 bases and 0 bases, there was a span of 11 bases. Germline CDR1 and CDR2: SGHNT and YYREEE (reference sequence). CDR3 in amino acids: CASSARVGSYEQYF. CDR3 nucleotides: TGTGCCAGCAGCGCCCGGGTGGGCTCCTACGAGCAGTACTTC.

V gene TRBV5-1 combines with J gene TRBJ2-7; TRBD1 matches 9 bases. This CDR3 is 13 amino acids long. V was clipped by 0 bases and J by 6 bases; unmatched bases: 1. In germline, CDR1 is SGHRS, CDR2 YFSETQ. The CDR3 here is CASSLGTGAEQYF. CDR3 DNA: TGCGCCAGCAGCTTGGGGACAGGGGCCGAGCAGTACTTC. The full variable domain, with the rest looked up from reference TRBV5-1 and TRBJ2-7, is KAGVTQTPRYLIKTRGQQVTLSCSPISGHRSVSWYQQTPGQGLQFLFEYFSETQRNKGNFPGRFSGRQFSNSRSEMNVSTLELGDSALYLCASSLGTGAEQYFGPGTRLTVT.

This clone was counted a few times. The chain combines TRBV10-2 with TRBJ1-1; no clear D. Trimming stripped 5 bases from V and 1 base from J, with 8 bases between. The CDR3 length is 13 residues. Looked up from germline, CDR1 is WSHSY and CDR2 is SAAADI. The CDR3 protein is CASSNYKNTEAFF. The CDR3 nucleotides are TGCGCCAGCAGTAACTACAAGAACACTGAAGCTTTCTTT.